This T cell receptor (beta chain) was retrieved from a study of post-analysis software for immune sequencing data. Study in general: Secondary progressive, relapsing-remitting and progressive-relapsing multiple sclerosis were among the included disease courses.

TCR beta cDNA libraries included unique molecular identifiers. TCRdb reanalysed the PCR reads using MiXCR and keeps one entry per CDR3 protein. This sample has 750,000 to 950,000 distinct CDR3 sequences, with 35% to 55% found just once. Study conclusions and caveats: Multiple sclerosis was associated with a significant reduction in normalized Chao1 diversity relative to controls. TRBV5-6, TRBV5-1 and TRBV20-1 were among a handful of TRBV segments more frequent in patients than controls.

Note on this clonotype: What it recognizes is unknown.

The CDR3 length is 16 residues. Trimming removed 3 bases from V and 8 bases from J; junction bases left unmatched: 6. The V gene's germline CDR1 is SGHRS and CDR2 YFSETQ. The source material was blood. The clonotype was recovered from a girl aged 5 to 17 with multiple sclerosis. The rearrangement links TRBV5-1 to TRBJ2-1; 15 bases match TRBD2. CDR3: CASSSGLAGGPDEQFF. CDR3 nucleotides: TGCGCCAGCAGCTCAGGACTAGCGGGAGGGCCGGATGAGCAGTTCTTC.